These T cell receptor beta chains were read from a single sample in a study of a mutant IDH1 vaccine in newly diagnosed glioma. Only in-frame clones appear in the TCRdb table, and some are missing; sequencing was by immunoSEQ multiplex PCR. The repertoire has 85,000 to 100,000 clones, roughly 90% of them found once; the top ten carry around 0.6%. This specimen was PBMCs, taken from a glioma patient treated with radiotherapy, temozolomide or both. Source of these receptors: a woman between 50 and 59 years old with glioma. Both conserved end residues are part of each CDR3. Fields, in order: V gene, D gene, clone size, CDR3 length, J gene, CDR3 protein, CDR3 DNA. D genes are given only for firm matches. Clone size is stated in some rows and not others, as once, few, many or a class when expanded.

v_call: TRBV27
d_call: NA
clone_size: NA
cdr3_length: 13
j_call: TRBJ1-1
cdr3_aa: CASSRWVSTEAFF
cdr3_nt: TGTGCCAGCAGTCGGTGGGTGAGCACTGAAGCTTTCTTT

v_call: TRBV19
d_call: TRBD1
clone_size: NA
cdr3_length: 16
j_call: TRBJ1-1
cdr3_aa: CASSIGGDSGTTEAFF
cdr3_nt: TGTGCCAGTAGTATAGGAGGGGACAGCGGGACCACTGAAGCTTTCTTT

v_call: TRBV11-2
d_call: NA
clone_size: NA
cdr3_length: 14
j_call: TRBJ2-7
cdr3_aa: CASSFRAGGNEQYF
cdr3_nt: TGTGCCAGCAGTTTCCGAGCTGGGGGGAACGAGCAGTACTTC

v_call: TRBV19
d_call: NA
clone_size: NA
cdr3_length: 13
j_call: TRBJ2-2
cdr3_aa: CASSIVGFGELFF
cdr3_nt: TGTGCCAGTAGTATCGTGGGCTTCGGGGAGCTGTTTTTT

v_call: TRBV5-1
d_call: NA
clone_size: NA
cdr3_length: 13
j_call: TRBJ2-2
cdr3_aa: CASSLGPTGELFF
cdr3_nt: TGCGCCAGCAGCTTGGGACCTACCGGGGAGCTGTTTTTT

v_call: TRBV28
d_call: NA
clone_size: NA
cdr3_length: 15
j_call: TRBJ2-7
cdr3_aa: CASSPRGSGLGEQYF
cdr3_nt: TGTGCCAGCAGCCCCCGGGGGAGCGGGCTGGGGGAGCAGTACTTC

v_call: TRBV28
d_call: NA
clone_size: NA
cdr3_length: 13
j_call: TRBJ1-6
cdr3_aa: CASSWTANSPLHF
cdr3_nt: TGTGCCAGCAGTTGGACAGCCAATTCACCCCTCCACTTT

v_call: TRBV28
d_call: TRBD1
clone_size: NA
cdr3_length: 13
j_call: TRBJ1-2
cdr3_aa: CASRSTGVYGYTF
cdr3_nt: TGTGCCAGCAGATCTACAGGGGTCTATGGCTACACCTTC

v_call: TRBV13
d_call: TRBD1
clone_size: NA
cdr3_length: 14
j_call: TRBJ2-5
cdr3_aa: CASSRMTGVETQYF
cdr3_nt: TGTGCCAGCAGCCGAATGACAGGGGTTGAGACCCAGTACTTC

v_call: TRBV7-2
d_call: NA
clone_size: NA
cdr3_length: 15
j_call: TRBJ2-7
cdr3_aa: CASSLGPTSSYEQYF
cdr3_nt: TGTGCCAGCAGCTTGGGCCCAACCAGCTCCTACGAGCAGTACTTC

v_call: TRBV5-1
d_call: TRBD1
clone_size: NA
cdr3_length: 19
j_call: TRBJ2-3
cdr3_aa: CASSGLTGFLASSTDTQYF
cdr3_nt: TGCGCCAGCAGCGGGCTGACAGGGTTCCTAGCCTCTAGCACAGATACGCAGTATTTT

v_call: TRBV9
d_call: NA
clone_size: NA
cdr3_length: 15
j_call: TRBJ2-5
cdr3_aa: CASSAHREAQETQYF
cdr3_nt: TGTGCCAGCAGCGCCCACCGGGAAGCCCAAGAGACCCAGTACTTC

v_call: TRBV14
d_call: TRBD2
clone_size: NA
cdr3_length: 17
j_call: TRBJ2-2
cdr3_aa: CASSLLGASGSAGELFF
cdr3_nt: TGTGCCAGCAGCCTATTGGGTGCTAGCGGGAGCGCCGGGGAGCTGTTTTTT

v_call: TRBV6-1
d_call: TRBD2
clone_size: NA
cdr3_length: 17
j_call: TRBJ2-3
cdr3_aa: CASSALRTSESRDTQYF
cdr3_nt: TGTGCCAGCAGTGCCCTACGGACTAGCGAGAGTCGGGATACGCAGTATTTT

v_call: TRBV6-1
d_call: NA
clone_size: once
cdr3_length: 15
j_call: TRBJ2-5
cdr3_aa: CASRTSGAVQETQYF
cdr3_nt: TGTGCCAGCAGGACCTCAGGGGCCGTCCAAGAGACCCAGTACTTC

v_call: TRBV11-2
d_call: NA
clone_size: NA
cdr3_length: 13
j_call: TRBJ1-5
cdr3_aa: CASSFRGDQPQHF
cdr3_nt: TGTGCCAGCAGCTTCCGGGGTGATCAGCCCCAGCATTTT

v_call: TRBV28
d_call: TRBD1
clone_size: NA
cdr3_length: 15
j_call: TRBJ1-6
cdr3_aa: CASRLGTAYNSPLHF
cdr3_nt: TGTGCCAGCAGGTTAGGGACAGCCTATAATTCACCCCTCCACTTT

v_call: TRBV6-1
d_call: NA
clone_size: NA
cdr3_length: 15
j_call: TRBJ2-4
cdr3_aa: CASSEEGYAKNIQYF
cdr3_nt: TGTGCCAGCAGTGAGGAAGGATATGCCAAAAACATTCAGTACTTC

v_call: TRBV7-8
d_call: TRBD1
clone_size: NA
cdr3_length: 18
j_call: TRBJ1-1
cdr3_aa: CASSLLPGQAGRHTEAFF
cdr3_nt: TGTGCCAGCAGCCTACTCCCGGGACAGGCAGGGAGGCACACTGAAGCTTTCTTT

v_call: TRBV2
d_call: TRBD2
clone_size: NA
cdr3_length: 12
j_call: TRBJ2-1
cdr3_aa: CASSAPSGSQFF
cdr3_nt: TGTGCCAGCAGTGCACCAAGCGGGAGTCAGTTCTTC

v_call: TRBV30
d_call: TRBD1
clone_size: NA
cdr3_length: 14
j_call: TRBJ2-5
cdr3_aa: CAWDRQGIQETQYF
cdr3_nt: TGTGCCTGGGACCGACAGGGGATCCAAGAGACCCAGTACTTC

v_call: TRBV7-6
d_call: NA
clone_size: NA
cdr3_length: 15
j_call: TRBJ2-6
cdr3_aa: CASSLEVSGANVLTF
cdr3_nt: TGTGCCAGCAGCTTAGAGGTCTCTGGGGCCAACGTCCTGACTTTC

v_call: TRBV28
d_call: NA
clone_size: NA
cdr3_length: 12
j_call: TRBJ2-3
cdr3_aa: CASSGLLDTQYF
cdr3_nt: TGTGCCAGCAGTGGACTTTTAGATACGCAGTATTTT

v_call: TRBV5-4
d_call: NA
clone_size: NA
cdr3_length: 15
j_call: TRBJ1-6
cdr3_aa: CASSLNGLYNSPLHF
cdr3_nt: TGTGCCAGCAGCTTGAACGGACTTTATAATTCACCCCTCCACTTT

v_call: TRBV11-2
d_call: NA
clone_size: NA
cdr3_length: 15
j_call: TRBJ2-1
cdr3_aa: CASSLGRRSYNEQFF
cdr3_nt: TGTGCCAGCAGCCTAGGACGGAGATCCTACAATGAGCAGTTCTTC

v_call: TRBV7-3
d_call: TRBD1
clone_size: once
cdr3_length: 18
j_call: TRBJ2-5
cdr3_aa: CASSLTGGNRGLQETQYF
cdr3_nt: TGTGCCAGCAGCTTAACGGGAGGGAACAGGGGGCTCCAAGAGACCCAGTACTTC

v_call: TRBV5-6
d_call: NA
clone_size: NA
cdr3_length: 16
j_call: TRBJ2-2
cdr3_aa: CASSLPLAGTTGELFF
cdr3_nt: TGTGCCAGCAGCTTACCCCTGGCGGGAACGACCGGGGAGCTGTTTTTT

v_call: TRBV4-2
d_call: TRBD1
clone_size: NA
cdr3_length: 15
j_call: TRBJ2-7
cdr3_aa: CASSHPGQDSYEQYF
cdr3_nt: TGTGCCAGCAGCCACCCGGGACAGGACTCCTACGAGCAGTACTTC

v_call: TRBV27
d_call: NA
clone_size: NA
cdr3_length: 15
j_call: TRBJ1-3
cdr3_aa: CASSPTDRSRNTIYF
cdr3_nt: TGTGCCAGCAGTCCGACTGACAGGTCTCGAAACACCATATATTTT

v_call: TRBV7-6
d_call: TRBD1
clone_size: NA
cdr3_length: 15
j_call: TRBJ2-5
cdr3_aa: CASSTTTGYQETQYF
cdr3_nt: TGTGCCAGCAGCACCACGACAGGGTACCAAGAGACCCAGTACTTC

v_call: TRBV25-1
d_call: TRBD1
clone_size: NA
cdr3_length: 13
j_call: TRBJ1-3
cdr3_aa: CASSTGVGNTIYF
cdr3_nt: TGTGCCAGCAGTACAGGGGTCGGAAACACCATATATTTT

v_call: TRBV30
d_call: NA
clone_size: NA
cdr3_length: 13
j_call: TRBJ1-1
cdr3_aa: CAWSVGPNTEAFF
cdr3_nt: TGTGCCTGGAGTGTTGGTCCGAACACTGAAGCTTTCTTT

v_call: TRBV2
d_call: NA
clone_size: NA
cdr3_length: 15
j_call: TRBJ1-2
cdr3_aa: CASSDPEGVPYGYTF
cdr3_nt: TGTGCCAGCAGTGACCCGGAGGGGGTCCCCTATGGCTACACCTTC

v_call: TRBV7-2
d_call: NA
clone_size: NA
cdr3_length: 14
j_call: TRBJ1-1
cdr3_aa: CASSLVSGDTEAFF
cdr3_nt: TGTGCCAGCAGCTTAGTTTCGGGGGATACTGAAGCTTTCTTT

v_call: TRBV30
d_call: NA
clone_size: NA
cdr3_length: 13
j_call: TRBJ2-1
cdr3_aa: CAWSGQLYNEQFF
cdr3_nt: TGTGCCTGGAGTGGGCAGCTCTACAATGAGCAGTTCTTC

v_call: TRBV7-6
d_call: TRBD2
clone_size: NA
cdr3_length: 14
j_call: TRBJ2-7
cdr3_aa: CASSSGRGAYEQYF
cdr3_nt: TGTGCCAGCAGCTCCGGGCGGGGGGCCTACGAGCAGTACTTC

v_call: TRBV5-5
d_call: TRBD1
clone_size: NA
cdr3_length: 14
j_call: TRBJ2-7
cdr3_aa: CASRDGTGPYEQYF
cdr3_nt: TGTGCCAGCAGGGATGGGACAGGGCCTTACGAGCAGTACTTC

v_call: TRBV7-2
d_call: NA
clone_size: few
cdr3_length: 14
j_call: TRBJ2-7
cdr3_aa: CASSLGHARNEQYF
cdr3_nt: TGTGCCAGCAGCTTGGGACACGCAAGGAACGAGCAGTACTTC

v_call: TRBV10-3
d_call: NA
clone_size: NA
cdr3_length: 14
j_call: TRBJ2-7
cdr3_aa: CAISGGTTIYEQYF
cdr3_nt: TGTGCCATCAGTGGAGGGACAACGATCTACGAGCAGTACTTC

v_call: TRBV5-4
d_call: NA
clone_size: NA
cdr3_length: 13
j_call: TRBJ1-2
cdr3_aa: CASSFRVDYGYTF
cdr3_nt: TGTGCCAGCAGCTTCAGGGTCGACTATGGCTACACCTTC

v_call: TRBV11-1
d_call: NA
clone_size: NA
cdr3_length: 16
j_call: TRBJ1-1
cdr3_aa: CASSLEDSPLNTEAFF
cdr3_nt: TGTGCCAGCAGCTTAGAGGACAGCCCATTGAACACTGAAGCTTTCTTT

v_call: TRBV7-3
d_call: NA
clone_size: once
cdr3_length: 12
j_call: TRBJ2-1
cdr3_aa: CASSPLTGEQFF
cdr3_nt: TGTGCCAGCAGCCCCCTTACCGGGGAGCAGTTCTTC

v_call: TRBV6-6
d_call: NA
clone_size: NA
cdr3_length: 14
j_call: TRBJ1-1
cdr3_aa: CASSYRDWGTEAFF
cdr3_nt: TGTGCCAGCAGTTACAGGGACTGGGGCACTGAAGCTTTCTTT

v_call: TRBV6-1
d_call: TRBD1
clone_size: NA
cdr3_length: 15
j_call: TRBJ2-5
cdr3_aa: CASRAGQGVWETQYF
cdr3_nt: TGTGCCAGCAGGGCGGGACAGGGGGTTTGGGAGACCCAGTACTTC

v_call: TRBV5-1
d_call: TRBD1
clone_size: NA
cdr3_length: 15
j_call: TRBJ2-3
cdr3_aa: CASSPGQGGSDTQYF
cdr3_nt: TGCGCCAGCAGCCCGGGACAGGGAGGCTCAGATACGCAGTATTTT

v_call: TRBV6-5
d_call: NA
clone_size: once
cdr3_length: 15
j_call: TRBJ2-1
cdr3_aa: CASSYSLLWNNEQFF
cdr3_nt: TGTGCCAGCAGTTACTCACTGTTATGGAACAATGAGCAGTTCTTC